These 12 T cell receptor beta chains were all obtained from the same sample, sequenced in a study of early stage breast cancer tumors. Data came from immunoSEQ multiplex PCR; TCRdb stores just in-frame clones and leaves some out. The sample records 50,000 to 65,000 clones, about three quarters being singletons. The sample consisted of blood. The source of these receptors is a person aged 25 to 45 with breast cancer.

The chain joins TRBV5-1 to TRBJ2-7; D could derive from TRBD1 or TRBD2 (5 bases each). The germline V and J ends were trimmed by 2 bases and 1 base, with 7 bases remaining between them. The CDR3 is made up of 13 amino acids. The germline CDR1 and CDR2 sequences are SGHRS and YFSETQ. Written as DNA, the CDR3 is TGCGCCAGCAGCTTCGGGGCTTCCTACGAGCAGTACTTC. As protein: CASSFGASYEQYF.

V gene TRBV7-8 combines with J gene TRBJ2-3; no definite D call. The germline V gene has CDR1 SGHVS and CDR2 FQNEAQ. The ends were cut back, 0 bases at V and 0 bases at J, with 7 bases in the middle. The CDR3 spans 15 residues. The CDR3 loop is CASSLALASTDTQYF. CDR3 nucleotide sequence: TGTGCCAGCAGCTTAGCTTTGGCTAGCACAGATACGCAGTATTTT.

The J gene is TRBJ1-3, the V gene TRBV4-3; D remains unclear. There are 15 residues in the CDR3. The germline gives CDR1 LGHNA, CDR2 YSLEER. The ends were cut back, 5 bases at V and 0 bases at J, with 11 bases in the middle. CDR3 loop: CASSEGSISGNTIYF. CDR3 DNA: TGCGCCAGCAGCGAGGGCAGCATCTCTGGAAACACCATATATTTT.

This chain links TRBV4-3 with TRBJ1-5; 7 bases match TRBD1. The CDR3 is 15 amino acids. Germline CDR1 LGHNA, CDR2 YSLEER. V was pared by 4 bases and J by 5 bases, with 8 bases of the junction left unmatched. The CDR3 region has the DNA TGCGCCAGCAGCCTACAGACAGGGCCCTATCAGCCCCAGCATTTT. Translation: CASSLQTGPYQPQHF.

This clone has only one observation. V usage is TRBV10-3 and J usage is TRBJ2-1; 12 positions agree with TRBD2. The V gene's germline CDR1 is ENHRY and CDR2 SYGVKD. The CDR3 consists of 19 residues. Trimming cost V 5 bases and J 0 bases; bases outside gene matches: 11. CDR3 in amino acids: CAISRLAGALDSSYNEQFF. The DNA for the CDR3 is TGTGCCATCAGTCGACTAGCGGGGGCTCTTGATAGCTCCTACAATGAGCAGTTCTTC.

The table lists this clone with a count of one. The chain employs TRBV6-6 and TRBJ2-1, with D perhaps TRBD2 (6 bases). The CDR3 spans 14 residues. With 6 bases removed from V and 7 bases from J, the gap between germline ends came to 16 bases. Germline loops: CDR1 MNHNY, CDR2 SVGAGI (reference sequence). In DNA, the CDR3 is TGTGCCAGCAGCCGACTAGTTGTCGGGAATGAGCAGTTCTTC. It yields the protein CASSRLVVGNEQFF.

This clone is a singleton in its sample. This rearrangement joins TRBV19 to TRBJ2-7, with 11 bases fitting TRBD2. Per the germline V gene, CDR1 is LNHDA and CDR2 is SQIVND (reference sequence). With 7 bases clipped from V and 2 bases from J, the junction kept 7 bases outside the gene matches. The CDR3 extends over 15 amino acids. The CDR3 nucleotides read TGTGCCAGTATCGGACTAGCGGGCAAAGCCTACGAGCAGTACTTC. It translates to CASIGLAGKAYEQYF.

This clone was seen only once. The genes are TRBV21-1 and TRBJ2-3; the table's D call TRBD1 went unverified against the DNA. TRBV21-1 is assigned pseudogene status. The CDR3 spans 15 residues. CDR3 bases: TGTGCCAGCAGCAAAGAGGGACAGGGGCCCGATACGCAGTATTTT. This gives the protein CASSKEGQGPDTQYF.

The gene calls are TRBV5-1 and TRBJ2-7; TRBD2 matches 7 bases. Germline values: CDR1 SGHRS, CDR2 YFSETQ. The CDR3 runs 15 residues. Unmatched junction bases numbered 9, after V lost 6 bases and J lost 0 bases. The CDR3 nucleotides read TGCGCCAGCAAGCGGGAAGGGGTCAGCTCCTACGAGCAGTACTTC. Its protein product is CASKREGVSSYEQYF.

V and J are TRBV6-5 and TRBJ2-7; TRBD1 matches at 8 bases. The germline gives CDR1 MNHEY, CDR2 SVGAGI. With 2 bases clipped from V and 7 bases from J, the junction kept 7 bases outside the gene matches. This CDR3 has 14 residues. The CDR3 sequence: CASSYSGQGTEQYF. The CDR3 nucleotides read TGTGCCAGCAGTTACAGCGGACAGGGCACGGAGCAGTACTTC.

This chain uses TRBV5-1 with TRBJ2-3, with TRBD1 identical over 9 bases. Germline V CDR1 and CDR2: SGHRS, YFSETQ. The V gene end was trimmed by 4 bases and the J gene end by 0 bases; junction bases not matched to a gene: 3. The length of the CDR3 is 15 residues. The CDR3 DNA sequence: TGCGCCAGCAGCCACGGGACAGGGAGCACAGATACGCAGTATTTT. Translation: CASSHGTGSTDTQYF.

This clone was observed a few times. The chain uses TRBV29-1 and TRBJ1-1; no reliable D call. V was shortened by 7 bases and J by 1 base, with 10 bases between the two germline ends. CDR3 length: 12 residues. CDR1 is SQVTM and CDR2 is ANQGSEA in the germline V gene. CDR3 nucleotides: TGCAGCGCCCGAGGGAGGAACACTGAAGCTTTCTTT. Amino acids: CSARGRNTEAFF.